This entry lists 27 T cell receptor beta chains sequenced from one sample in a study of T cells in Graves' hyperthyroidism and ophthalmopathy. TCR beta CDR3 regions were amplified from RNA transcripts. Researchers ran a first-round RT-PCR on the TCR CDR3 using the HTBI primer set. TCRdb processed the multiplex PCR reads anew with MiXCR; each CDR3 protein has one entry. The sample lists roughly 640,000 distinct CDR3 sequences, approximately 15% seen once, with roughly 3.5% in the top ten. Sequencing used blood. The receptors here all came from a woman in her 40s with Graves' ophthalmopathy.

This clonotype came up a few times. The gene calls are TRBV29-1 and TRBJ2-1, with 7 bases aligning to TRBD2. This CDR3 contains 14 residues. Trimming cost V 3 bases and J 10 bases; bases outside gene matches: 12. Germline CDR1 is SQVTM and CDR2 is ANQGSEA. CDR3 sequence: CSVDGGSASLEQFF. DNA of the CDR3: TGCAGCGTTGACGGCGGGAGCGCCAGCTTGGAGCAGTTCTTC.

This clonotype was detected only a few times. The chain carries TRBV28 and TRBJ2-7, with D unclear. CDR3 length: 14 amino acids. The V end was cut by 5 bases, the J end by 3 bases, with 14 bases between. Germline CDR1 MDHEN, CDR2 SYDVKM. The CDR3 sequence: CASSPRRKGYEQYF. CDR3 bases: TGTGCCAGCAGTCCACGCCGAAAGGGCTACGAGCAGTACTTC.

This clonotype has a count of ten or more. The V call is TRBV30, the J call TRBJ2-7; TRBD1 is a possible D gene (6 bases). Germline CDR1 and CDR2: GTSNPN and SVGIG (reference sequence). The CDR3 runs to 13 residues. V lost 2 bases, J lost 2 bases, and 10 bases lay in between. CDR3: CAWSWDKPYEQYF. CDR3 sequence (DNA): TGTGCCTGGAGTTGGGACAAACCCTACGAGCAGTACTTC.

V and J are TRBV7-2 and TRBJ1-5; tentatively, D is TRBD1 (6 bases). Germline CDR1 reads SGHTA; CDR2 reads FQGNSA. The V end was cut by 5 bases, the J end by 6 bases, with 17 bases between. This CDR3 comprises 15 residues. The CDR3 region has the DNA TGTGCCAGCAGCAGGGGGGGCGCGGGAAGTCAGCCCCAGCATTTT. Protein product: CASSRGGAGSQPQHF.

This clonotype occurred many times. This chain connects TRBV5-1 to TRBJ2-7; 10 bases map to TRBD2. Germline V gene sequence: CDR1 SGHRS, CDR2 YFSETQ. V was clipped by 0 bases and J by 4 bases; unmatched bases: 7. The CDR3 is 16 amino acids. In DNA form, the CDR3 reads TGCGCCAGCAGCTTGGCCGCTAGCGGGAGAGGGTACGAGCAGTACTTC. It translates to CASSLAASGRGYEQYF.

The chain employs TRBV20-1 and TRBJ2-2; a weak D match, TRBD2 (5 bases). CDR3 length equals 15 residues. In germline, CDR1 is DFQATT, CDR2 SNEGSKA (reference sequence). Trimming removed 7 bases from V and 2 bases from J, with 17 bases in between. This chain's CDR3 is CSVPERVANTGELFF. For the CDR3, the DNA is TGCAGTGTCCCCGAGAGGGTGGCCAACACCGGGGAGCTGTTTTTT.

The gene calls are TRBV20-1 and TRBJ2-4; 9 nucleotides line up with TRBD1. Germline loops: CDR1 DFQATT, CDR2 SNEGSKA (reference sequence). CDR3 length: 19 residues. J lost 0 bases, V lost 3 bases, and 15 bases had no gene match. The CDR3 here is CSARRGQGPTALAKNIQYF. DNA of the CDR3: TGCAGTGCTAGGCGGGGACAGGGCCCCACTGCGTTAGCCAAAAACATTCAGTACTTC.

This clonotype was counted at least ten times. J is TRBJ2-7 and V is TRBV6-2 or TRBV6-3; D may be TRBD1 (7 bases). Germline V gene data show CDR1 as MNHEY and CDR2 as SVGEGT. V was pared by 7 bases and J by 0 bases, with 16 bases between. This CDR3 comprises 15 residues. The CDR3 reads CASTSPRGVSYEQYF. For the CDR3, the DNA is TGTGCCAGCACCTCACCCAGGGGGGTCTCCTACGAGCAGTACTTC.

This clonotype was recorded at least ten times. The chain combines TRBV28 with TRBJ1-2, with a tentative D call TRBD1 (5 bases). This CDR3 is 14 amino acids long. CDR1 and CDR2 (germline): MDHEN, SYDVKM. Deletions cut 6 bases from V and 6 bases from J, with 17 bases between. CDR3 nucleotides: TGTGCCAGCAGCCCACCGGGGGAAGCGAATGGCTACACCTTC. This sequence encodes CASSPPGEANGYTF.

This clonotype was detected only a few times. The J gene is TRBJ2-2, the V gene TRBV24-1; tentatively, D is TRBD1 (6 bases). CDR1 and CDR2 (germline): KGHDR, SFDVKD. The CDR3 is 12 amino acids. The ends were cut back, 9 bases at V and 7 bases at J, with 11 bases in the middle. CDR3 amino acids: CATARGIGELFF. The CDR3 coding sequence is TGTGCCACCGCCAGGGGCATCGGGGAGCTGTTTTTT.

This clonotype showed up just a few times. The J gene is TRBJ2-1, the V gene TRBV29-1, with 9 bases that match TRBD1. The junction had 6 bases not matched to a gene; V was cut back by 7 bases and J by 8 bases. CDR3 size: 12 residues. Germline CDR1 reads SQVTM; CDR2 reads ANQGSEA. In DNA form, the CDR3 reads TGCAGCGCATTAGGGACAGGGCATGAGCAGTTCTTC. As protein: CSALGTGHEQFF.

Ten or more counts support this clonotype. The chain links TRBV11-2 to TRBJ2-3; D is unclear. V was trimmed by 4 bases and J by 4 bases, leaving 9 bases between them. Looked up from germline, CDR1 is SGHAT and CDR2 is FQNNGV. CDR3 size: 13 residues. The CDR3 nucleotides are TGTGCCAGCAGCTCCTCAGGCCCAGATACGCAGTATTTT. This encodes CASSSSGPDTQYF. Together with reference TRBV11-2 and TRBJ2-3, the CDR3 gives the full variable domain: EAGVAQSPRYKIIEKRQSVAFWCNPISGHATLYWYQQILGQGPKLLIQFQNNGVVDDSQLPKDRFSAERLKGVDSTLKIQPAKLEDSAVYLCASSSSGPDTQYFGPGTRLTVL.

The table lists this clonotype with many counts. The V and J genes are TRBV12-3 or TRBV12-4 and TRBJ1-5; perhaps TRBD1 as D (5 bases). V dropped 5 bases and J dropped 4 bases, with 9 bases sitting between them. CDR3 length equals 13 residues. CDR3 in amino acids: CASSLTENQPQHF. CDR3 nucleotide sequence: TGTGCCAGCAGTCTGACAGAAAATCAGCCCCAGCATTTT.

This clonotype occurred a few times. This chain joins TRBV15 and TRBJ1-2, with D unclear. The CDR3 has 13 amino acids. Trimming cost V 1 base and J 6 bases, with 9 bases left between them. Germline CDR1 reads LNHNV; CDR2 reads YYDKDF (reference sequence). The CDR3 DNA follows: TGTGCCACCAGCAGAGGGAGCGCGGATGGCTACACCTTC. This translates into CATSRGSADGYTF.

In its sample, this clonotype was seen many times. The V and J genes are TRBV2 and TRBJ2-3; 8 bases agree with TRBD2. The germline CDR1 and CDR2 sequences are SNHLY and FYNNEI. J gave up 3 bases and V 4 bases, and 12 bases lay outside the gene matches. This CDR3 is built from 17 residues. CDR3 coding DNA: TGTGCCAGCAGTGCCCGGTGGGTAGCGGGGCTTACAGATACGCAGTATTTT. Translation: CASSARWVAGLTDTQYF.

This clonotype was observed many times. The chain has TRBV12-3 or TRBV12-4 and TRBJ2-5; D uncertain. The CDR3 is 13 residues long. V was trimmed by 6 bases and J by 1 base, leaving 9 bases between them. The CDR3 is CASSHSAQETQYF. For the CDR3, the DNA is TGTGCCAGCAGCCACAGCGCCCAAGAGACCCAGTACTTC.

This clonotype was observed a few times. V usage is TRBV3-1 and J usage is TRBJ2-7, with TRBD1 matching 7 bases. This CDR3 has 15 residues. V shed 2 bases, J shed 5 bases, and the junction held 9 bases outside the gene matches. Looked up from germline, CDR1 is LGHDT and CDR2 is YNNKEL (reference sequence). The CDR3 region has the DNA TGTGCCAGCAGCCAACCGAGAGGGGGCAAAAACGAGCAGTACTTC. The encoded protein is CASSQPRGGKNEQYF.

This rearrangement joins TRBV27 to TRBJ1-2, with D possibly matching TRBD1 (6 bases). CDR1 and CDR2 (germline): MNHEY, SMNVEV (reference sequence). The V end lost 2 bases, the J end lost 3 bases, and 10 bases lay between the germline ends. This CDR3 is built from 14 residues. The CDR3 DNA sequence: TGTGCCAGCAGTTTACGGGGGGCTGACTATGGCTACACCTTC. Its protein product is CASSLRGADYGYTF.

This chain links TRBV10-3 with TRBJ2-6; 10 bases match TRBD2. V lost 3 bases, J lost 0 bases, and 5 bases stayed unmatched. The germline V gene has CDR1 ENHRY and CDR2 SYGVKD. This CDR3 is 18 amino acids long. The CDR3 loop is CAISEGLAVYSGANVLTF. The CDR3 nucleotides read TGTGCCATCAGTGAAGGACTAGCGGTTTACTCTGGGGCCAACGTCCTGACTTTC.

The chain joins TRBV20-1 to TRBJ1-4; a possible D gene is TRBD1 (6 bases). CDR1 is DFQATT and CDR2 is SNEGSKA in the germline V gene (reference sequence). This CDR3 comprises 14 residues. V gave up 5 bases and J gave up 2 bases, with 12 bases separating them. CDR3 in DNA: TGCAGTGCTCCGCACAGGGATACTAATGAAAAACTGTTTTTT. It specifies CSAPHRDTNEKLFF.

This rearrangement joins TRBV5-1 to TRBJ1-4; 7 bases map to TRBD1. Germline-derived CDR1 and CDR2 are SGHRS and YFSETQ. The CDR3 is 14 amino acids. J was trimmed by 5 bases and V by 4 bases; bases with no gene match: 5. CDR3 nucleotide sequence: TGCGCCAGCAGCAAGGGACAGCGGAATGAAAAACTGTTTTTT. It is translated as CASSKGQRNEKLFF.

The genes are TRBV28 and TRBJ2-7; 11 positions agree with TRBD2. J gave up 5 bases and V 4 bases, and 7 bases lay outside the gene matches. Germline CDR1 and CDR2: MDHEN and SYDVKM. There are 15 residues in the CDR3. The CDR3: CASSSLLAGDNEQYF. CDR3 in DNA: TGTGCCAGCAGTTCCTTACTAGCGGGAGATAACGAGCAGTACTTC.

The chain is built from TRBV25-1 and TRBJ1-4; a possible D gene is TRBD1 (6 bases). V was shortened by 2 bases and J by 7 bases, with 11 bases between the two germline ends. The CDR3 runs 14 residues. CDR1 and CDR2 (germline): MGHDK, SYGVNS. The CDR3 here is CASSENGGLEKLFF. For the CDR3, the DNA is TGTGCCAGCAGTGAAAATGGGGGGCTTGAAAAACTGTTTTTT.

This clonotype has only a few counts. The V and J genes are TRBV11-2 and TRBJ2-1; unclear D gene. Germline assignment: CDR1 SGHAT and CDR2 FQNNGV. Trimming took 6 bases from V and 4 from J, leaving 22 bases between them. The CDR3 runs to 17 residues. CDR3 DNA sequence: TGTGCCAGCAGGCCCCCTCGCCGAGACACCTTGTACAATGAGCAGTTCTTC. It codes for CASRPPRRDTLYNEQFF.

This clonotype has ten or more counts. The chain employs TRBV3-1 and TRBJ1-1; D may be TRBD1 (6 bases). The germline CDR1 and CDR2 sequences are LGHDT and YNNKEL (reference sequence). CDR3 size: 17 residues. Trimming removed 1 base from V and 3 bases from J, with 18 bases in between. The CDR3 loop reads CASSQVGGGTSYTEAFF. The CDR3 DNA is TGTGCCAGCAGCCAAGTGGGGGGTGGGACATCGTACACTGAAGCTTTCTTT.

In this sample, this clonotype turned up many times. In DNA form, the CDR3 reads TGTGCCAGCTCACCCGGAGACGCAGATACGCAGTATTTT. Its protein is CASSPGDADTQYF. The chain has TRBV18 and TRBJ2-3, with unresolved D. Germline V lookup: CDR1 KGHSH, CDR2 LQKENI. The V end was cut by 3 bases, the J end by 4 bases, with 8 bases between. This CDR3 has 13 amino acids.

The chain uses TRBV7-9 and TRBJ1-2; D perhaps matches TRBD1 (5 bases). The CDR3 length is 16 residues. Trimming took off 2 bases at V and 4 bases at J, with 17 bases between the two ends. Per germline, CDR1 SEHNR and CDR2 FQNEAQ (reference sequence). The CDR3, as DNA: TGTGCCAGCAGCTTACTAGACGCAGGGTTCGGCTATGGCTACACCTTC. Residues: CASSLLDAGFGYGYTF.